The 27 T cell receptor beta chains presented below share a single source sample, sequenced in a study of molecular identifiers for immune sequencing clone quantification. TCRdb re-derived calls from the PCR reads in MiXCR, one entry per CDR3 protein. The sample records just under 650,000 distinct CDR3 sequences, about 20% being singletons. The sequencing input was naive CD8+ T cells from blood, with Jurkat cell RNA spiked in. Subset noted: FACS-sorted CD8+CD4-CCR7+CD45RA+ naive T cells. The receptors were sampled from a human donor in good health. Some libraries in this study had Jurkat cell RNA spiked in.

This clonotype has only a few counts. The genes are TRBV24-1 and TRBJ2-1; the D is unclear. Germline values: CDR1 KGHDR, CDR2 SFDVKD. This CDR3 contains 14 residues. V lost 2 bases and J lost 10, with 14 bases in between. The CDR3 is CATSDSMATHEQFF. The CDR3 nucleotides read TGTGCCACCAGTGATTCTATGGCTACACACGAGCAGTTCTTC.

This clonotype was counted many times. This chain links TRBV7-2 with TRBJ2-3; 11 nucleotides match TRBD2. The CDR3 contains 16 residues. Germline V gene data show CDR1 as SGHTA and CDR2 as FQGNSA. Germline trimming cut 1 base from V and 4 bases from J; bases unmatched to any gene: 4. The CDR3 spells CASSLGSGGGSDTQYF. Here the CDR3 DNA reads TGTGCCAGCAGCTTAGGTAGCGGGGGGGGGTCAGATACGCAGTATTTT.

The chain has TRBV27 and TRBJ1-5; tentatively, D is TRBD1 (6 bases). CDR1 and CDR2 from the germline V gene are MNHEY and SMNVEV (reference sequence). Trimming stripped 5 bases from V and 5 bases from J, with 13 bases between. The CDR3 extends over 14 amino acids. In DNA, the CDR3 is TGTGCCAGCAGTACCAGGGGAGCGTATCAGCCCCAGCATTTT. It specifies CASSTRGAYQPQHF.

This sequence joins TRBV20-1 and TRBJ2-1; possible D gene TRBD2, 5 bases. CDR1 is DFQATT and CDR2 is SNEGSKA in the germline V gene (reference sequence). Trimming pared 5 bases from V and 8 bases from J, leaving 22 bases between. The CDR3 loop spans 15 amino acids. CDR3 amino acids: CSARTLATLRDEQFF. The DNA for the CDR3 is TGCAGTGCTCGTACGTTAGCGACCCTTCGAGATGAGCAGTTCTTC.

With respect to this clonotype: This may stem from a read error, because a much larger clone lies one nucleotide away. The J gene is TRBJ2-2, the V gene TRBV7-8, with a possible D match to TRBD2 (5 bases). The germline gives CDR1 SGHVS, CDR2 FQNEAQ. CDR3 length: 14 amino acids. Written as DNA, the CDR3 is TGTGCCAGCAGCTTATATAAGTACACCGGGGAGCCGTTTTTT. It specifies CASSLYKYTGEPFF.

On this clonotype: This may stem from a read error, because a much larger clone lies one nucleotide away. The chain recombines TRBV7-9 with TRBJ2-7; 10 bases fit TRBD2. The V and J ends lost 5 bases and 5 bases, in that order; junction bases with no gene match: 12. Looked up from germline, CDR1 is SEHNR and CDR2 is FQNEAQ (reference sequence). This CDR3 region has 16 residues. The CDR3 DNA sequence: TGTGCCAGCAGCGCCGGACCAGCGGGAGGGGGGCACGAGCAGTACTTC. Its protein product is CASSAGPAGGGHEQYF.

The rearrangement links TRBV6-2 or TRBV6-3 to TRBJ2-7, with D maybe TRBD2 (5 bases). V shed 2 bases and J shed 9 bases, with 17 bases lying between them. Germline V gives CDR1 MNHEY, CDR2 SVGEGT. The CDR3 loop spans 14 amino acids. The CDR3, as DNA: TGTGCCAGCAGTTACATCGCAGGCGGGCACGGGCAGTACTTC. The encoded protein is CASSYIAGGHGQYF.

This clonotype has at least ten counts. This chain connects TRBV4-1 to TRBJ2-5, with a tentative D call TRBD2 (7 bases). Between the trimmed V and J ends, which lost 1 base and 5 bases, there was a span of 14 bases. This CDR3 has 15 amino acids. Looked up from germline, CDR1 is MGHRA and CDR2 is YSYEKL. CDR3 nucleotides: TGCGCCAGCAGCCAAGTTGGGGGGGCCGGGGAGACCCAGTACTTC. Its protein is CASSQVGGAGETQYF.

This clonotype was observed many times. V gene TRBV7-9 combines with J gene TRBJ1-2, with D possibly being TRBD1 (6 bases). Germline CDR1 and CDR2: SEHNR and FQNEAQ (reference sequence). With 4 bases removed from V and 4 bases from J, the gap between germline ends came to 25 bases. The CDR3 totals 18 residues. For the CDR3, the DNA is TGTGCCAGCAGCTCATCAGCCCAAGGCTCGGGGGCAGGCTATGGCTACACCTTC. As protein: CASSSSAQGSGAGYGYTF.

Comment on this clonotype: Given a much more abundant clone one base away, this may be a read error. This chain links TRBV30 with TRBJ2-7; perhaps TRBD2 as D (5 bases). V was shortened by 4 bases and J by 2 bases, with 15 bases between the two germline ends. The length of the CDR3 is 14 residues. In germline, CDR1 is GTSNPN, CDR2 SVGIG (reference sequence). This CDR3 reads CAWNRGSVPYEQYF. CDR3 nucleotides: TGTGCCTGGAATCGGGGTTCAGTACCCTACGAGCAGTACTTC.

This clonotype was seen at least ten times. The CDR3 protein is CAISPGNSPLHF. The DNA of the CDR3 is TGTGCCATCAGTCCGGGTAATTCACCCCTCCACTTT. V usage is TRBV10-3 and J usage is TRBJ1-6; D is uncertain. CDR1 ENHRY and CDR2 SYGVKD come from the germline V gene. The CDR3 is 12 amino acids. V gave up 5 bases and J gave up 6 bases, with 5 bases separating them.

Points on this clonotype: A much larger clone sits a single nucleotide away, making a read error possible. The chain uses TRBV12-3 or TRBV12-4 and TRBJ2-5; 12 nucleotides agree with TRBD2. The CDR3 covers 18 residues. V dropped 6 bases and J dropped 5; count of bases not matched to a gene: 16. Here the CDR3 reads CASSLYDATGTSGETQYF. The CDR3, as DNA: TGTGCCAGCAGCTTATATGACGCCACCGGGACTAGCGGGGAGACCCAGTACTTC.

J is TRBJ1-1 and V is TRBV2; unclear D gene. Trimming removed 4 bases from V and 8 bases from J, with 11 bases in between. The CDR3 totals 12 residues. Germline CDR1 reads SNHLY; CDR2 reads FYNNEI. CDR3 amino acids: CASSGVGPEAFF. The CDR3, as DNA: TGTGCCAGCAGTGGAGTAGGACCCGAAGCTTTCTTT. Variable domain in full (rest from reference TRBV2 and TRBJ1-1): EPEVTQTPSHQVTQMGQEVILRCVPISNHLYFYWYRQILGQKVEFLVSFYNNEISEKSEIFDDQFSVERPDGSNFTLKIRSTKLEDSAMYFCASSGVGPEAFFGQGTRLTVV.

To note about this clonotype: A much larger clone sits a single nucleotide away, making a read error possible. This chain links TRBV28 with TRBJ2-2; a weak D match, TRBD1 (5 bases). This CDR3 is built from 16 residues. Germline values: CDR1 MDHEN, CDR2 SYDVKM. Trimming left V 5 bases short and J 4 bases short, with 17 bases between. This chain's CDR3 is CASSLLTESGTGELFF. For the CDR3, the DNA is TGTGCCAGCAGTCTACTGACAGAGTCGGGCACCGGGGAGCTGTTTTTT.

This clonotype was seen ten or more times. The genes are TRBV4-3 and TRBJ2-7; possible D gene TRBD1, 5 bases. CDR3 length: 15 residues. Trimming removed 0 bases at V and 7 bases at J, with 16 bases between. Germline V lookup: CDR1 LGHNA, CDR2 YSLEER. The CDR3 loop reads CASSQDRPGNSEQYF. CDR3 nucleotides: TGCGCCAGCAGCCAAGATCGGCCAGGGAATTCTGAGCAGTACTTC.

The rearrangement uses TRBV28 and TRBJ2-1; possibly TRBD2 for D (5 bases). This CDR3 contains 16 residues. V was cut by 3 bases and J by 3 bases, with 15 bases left in between. In germline, CDR1 is MDHEN, CDR2 SYDVKM. The CDR3 DNA sequence: TGTGCCAGCAGTTTGCCTCAGCGGACCTACTACAATGAGCAGTTCTTC. This sequence encodes CASSLPQRTYYNEQFF.

This clonotype appeared many times. V usage is TRBV12-3 or TRBV12-4 and J usage is TRBJ1-1; no firm D call. Trimming stripped 2 bases from V and 3 bases from J, with 13 bases between. This CDR3 contains 15 residues. CDR3 sequence (DNA): TGTGCCAGCAGTTTAACTGACGTATGGGACACTGAAGCTTTCTTT. Protein sequence: CASSLTDVWDTEAFF.

This clonotype was found many times. V usage is TRBV11-2 and J usage is TRBJ2-7, with D possibly being TRBD1 (6 bases). The CDR3 has 17 residues. Trimming left V 1 base short and J 3 bases short, with 19 bases between. Germline CDR1 and CDR2: SGHAT and FQNNGV. This CDR3 reads CASSLALLRDNRYEQYF. For the CDR3, the DNA is TGTGCCAGCAGCTTAGCCCTACTTCGGGACAACCGCTACGAGCAGTACTTC.

This clonotype has at least ten counts. The genes are TRBV14 and TRBJ2-5, with TRBD2 matching over 10 bases. CDR3 length equals 17 residues. Trimming at V came to 2 bases and at J to 1 base, leaving 7 bases not matched to a gene. The V gene's germline CDR1 is SGHDN and CDR2 FVKESK. The CDR3 nucleotides read TGTGCCAGCAGCCAAACCCAACTAGCGGGGATCCAAGAGACCCAGTACTTC. Protein product: CASSQTQLAGIQETQYF. The entire variable domain, with the rest obtained from reference TRBV14 and TRBJ2-5, is as follows: EAGVTQFPSHSVIEKGQTVTLRCDPISGHDNLYWYRRVMGKEIKFLLHFVKESKQDESGMPNNRFLAERTGGTYSTLKVQPAELEDSGVYFCASSQTQLAGIQETQYFGPGTRLLVL.

V gene TRBV5-3 combines with J gene TRBJ2-5, with 9 bases identical to TRBD1. TRBV5-3 is flagged as an ORF with uncertain function. With 8 bases clipped from V and 5 bases from J, the junction kept 10 bases outside the gene matches. The CDR3 runs 14 residues. Written as DNA, the CDR3 is TGTGCCAGCAGGAATACAGGGGGCGGGGAGACCCAGTACTTC. This encodes CASRNTGGGETQYF.

About this clonotype itself: A much more abundant neighbour one base away suggests this may be a read error. No conserved phenylalanine or tryptophan is present at the end of the CDR3, so a read error is the likely explanation. The chain is built from TRBV12-3 or TRBV12-4 and TRBJ1-1; TRBD1 agrees at 8 bases. The CDR3 loop spans 12 amino acids. J lost 4 bases, V lost 10 bases, and 5 bases had no gene match. The CDR3 bases are TGTGCCACAGGGGGCCACGGCACTGAAGCTTTCTCT. Protein: CATGGHGTEAFS.

This clonotype showed up many times. This chain uses TRBV7-2 with TRBJ1-1; 7 bases are a match to TRBD1. Looked up from germline, CDR1 is SGHTA and CDR2 is FQGNSA. Unmatched junction bases numbered 8, after V lost 7 bases and J lost 0 bases. The CDR3 length is 15 residues. The CDR3 DNA reads as TGTGCCAGCAACCGCCGGGACAGACTGAACACTGAAGCTTTCTTT. As protein: CASNRRDRLNTEAFF. The full variable domain, completed using reference TRBV7-2 and TRBJ1-1, is GAGVSQSPSNKVTEKGKDVELRCDPISGHTALYWYRQSLGQGLEFLIYFQGNSAPDKSGLPSDRFSAERTGGSVSTLTIQRTQQEDSAVYLCASNRRDRLNTEAFFGQGTRLTVV.

This clonotype has more than one count but fewer than ten. The chain employs TRBV15 and TRBJ2-7; unclear D gene. This CDR3 has 15 amino acids. Germline CDR1 reads LNHNV; CDR2 reads YYDKDF (reference sequence). V was cut by 0 bases and J by 0 bases, with 9 bases left in between. The CDR3 nucleotides read TGTGCCACCAGCAGAGATCATACGAGCTCCTACGAGCAGTACTTC. Translating gives CATSRDHTSSYEQYF.

This clonotype was picked up many times. The chain joins TRBV4-3 to TRBJ1-1; no clear D gene. The V end lost 2 bases, the J end lost 0 bases, and 13 bases lay between the germline ends. The CDR3 sequence is 16 residues long. The germline gives CDR1 LGHNA, CDR2 YSLEER. CDR3 amino acids: CASSQSRRTMNTEAFF. The CDR3 DNA reads TGCGCCAGCAGCCAATCCCGACGAACAATGAACACTGAAGCTTTCTTT.

The chain is built from TRBV9 and TRBJ1-1, with D unclear. This CDR3 spans 13 amino acids. V was pared by 5 bases and J by 4 bases, with 12 bases between. Germline V gene data show CDR1 as SGDLS and CDR2 as YYNGEE. CDR3 in amino acids: CASSHGGSTEAFF. CDR3 nucleotides: TGTGCCAGCAGTCACGGAGGAAGCACTGAAGCTTTCTTT.

As to this clonotype: A single base separates this from a much larger clone, so it may be a read error. The chain links TRBV5-1 to TRBJ2-1, with D uncertain. The germline CDR1 and CDR2 sequences are SGHRS and YFSETQ. CDR3 length: 12 residues. The CDR3 nucleotides read TGCGCCAGCAGCATATACAGTGATGAGCTGTTCTTC. Protein product: CASSIYSDELFF. The full variable domain, its missing parts supplied by reference TRBV5-1 and TRBJ2-1, is KAGVTQTPRYLIKTRGQQVTLSCSPISGHRSVSWYQQTPGQGLQFLFEYFSETQRNKGNFPGRFSGRQFSNSRSEMNVSTLELGDSALYLCASSIYSDELFFGPGTRLTVL.

The table lists this clonotype with many counts. The CDR3 loop is CASSLNSYTEAFF. The CDR3 DNA reads TGTGCCAGCAGTTTGAACAGCTACACTGAAGCTTTCTTT. This chain links TRBV27 with TRBJ1-1, with D uncertain. The CDR3 loop spans 13 amino acids. Germline values: CDR1 MNHEY, CDR2 SMNVEV (reference sequence). V gave up 3 bases and J gave up 3 bases, with 8 bases separating them.